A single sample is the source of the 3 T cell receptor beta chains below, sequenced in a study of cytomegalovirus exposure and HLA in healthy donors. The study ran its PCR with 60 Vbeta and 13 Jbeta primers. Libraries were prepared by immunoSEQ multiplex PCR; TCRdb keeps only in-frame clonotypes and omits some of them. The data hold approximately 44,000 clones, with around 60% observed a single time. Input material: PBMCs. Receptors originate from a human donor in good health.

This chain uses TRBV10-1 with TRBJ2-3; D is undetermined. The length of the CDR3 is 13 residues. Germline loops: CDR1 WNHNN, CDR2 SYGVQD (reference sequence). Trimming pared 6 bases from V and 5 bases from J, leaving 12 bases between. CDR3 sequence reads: CASSLNTLDTQYF. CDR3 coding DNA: TGCGCCAGCAGCCTGAATACTCTAGATACGCAGTATTTT.

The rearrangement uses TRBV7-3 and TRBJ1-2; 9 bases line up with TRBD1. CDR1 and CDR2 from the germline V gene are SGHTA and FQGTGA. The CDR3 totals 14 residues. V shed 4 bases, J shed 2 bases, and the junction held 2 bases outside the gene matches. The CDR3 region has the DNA TGTGCCAGCAGCTGGGGACAGGGAAACTATGGCTACACCTTC. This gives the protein CASSWGQGNYGYTF.

The CDR3, as DNA: TGTGCCAGCTCACCCAAGCGGGGGTTCGATGAGCAGTTCTTC. Amino acids: CASSPKRGFDEQFF. The chain combines TRBV18 with TRBJ2-1; 8 positions agree with TRBD2. V was clipped by 3 bases and J by 8 bases; unmatched bases: 6. CDR1 and CDR2 from the germline V gene are KGHSH and LQKENI. The CDR3 covers 14 residues.